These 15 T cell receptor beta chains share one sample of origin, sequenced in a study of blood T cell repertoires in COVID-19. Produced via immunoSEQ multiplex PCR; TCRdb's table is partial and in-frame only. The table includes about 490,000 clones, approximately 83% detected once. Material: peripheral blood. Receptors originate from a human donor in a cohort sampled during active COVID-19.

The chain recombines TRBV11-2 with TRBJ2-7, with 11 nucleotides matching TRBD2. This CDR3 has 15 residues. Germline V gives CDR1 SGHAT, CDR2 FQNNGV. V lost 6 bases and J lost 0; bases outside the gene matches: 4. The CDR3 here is CASSNSGRASYEQYF. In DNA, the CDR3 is TGTGCCAGCAGTAATAGCGGGAGGGCCTCCTACGAGCAGTACTTC.

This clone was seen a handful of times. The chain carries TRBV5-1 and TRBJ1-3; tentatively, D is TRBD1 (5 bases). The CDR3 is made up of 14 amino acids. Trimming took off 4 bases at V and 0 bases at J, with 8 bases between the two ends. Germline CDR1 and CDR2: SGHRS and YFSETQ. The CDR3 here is CASSGGNSGNTIYF. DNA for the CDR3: TGCGCCAGCAGCGGGGGGAACTCTGGAAACACCATATATTTT.

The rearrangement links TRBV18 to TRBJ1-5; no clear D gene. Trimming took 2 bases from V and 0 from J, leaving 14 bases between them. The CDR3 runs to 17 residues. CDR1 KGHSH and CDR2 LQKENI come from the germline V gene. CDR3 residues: CASSPNHVPYSNQPQHF. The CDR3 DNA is TGTGCCAGCTCACCAAATCATGTACCCTATAGCAATCAGCCCCAGCATTTT.

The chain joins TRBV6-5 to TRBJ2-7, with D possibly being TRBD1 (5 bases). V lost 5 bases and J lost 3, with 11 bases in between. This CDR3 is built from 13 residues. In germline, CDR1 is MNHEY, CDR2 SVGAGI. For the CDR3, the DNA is TGTGCCAGCAGTCCCTGGCAGGGCTACGAGCAGTACTTC. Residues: CASSPWQGYEQYF.

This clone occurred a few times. DNA for the CDR3: TGTGCCACCAGCCCACGGACAGGGAGCTCCTACGAGCAGTACTTC. Translated: CATSPRTGSSYEQYF. V usage is TRBV15 and J usage is TRBJ2-7; TRBD1 matches at 8 bases. The J segment lost 0 bases and the V segment lost 5 bases, leaving 6 bases of the junction unmatched. The length of the CDR3 is 15 residues. Per germline, CDR1 LNHNV and CDR2 YYDKDF (reference sequence). Using reference TRBV15 and TRBJ2-7 for the parts outside the CDR3, the full variable domain is DAMVIQNPRYQVTQFGKPVTLSCSQTLNHNVMYWYQQKSSQAPKLLFHYYDKDFNNEADTPDNFQSRRPNTSFCFLDIRSPGLGDTAMYLCATSPRTGSSYEQYFGPGTRLTVT.

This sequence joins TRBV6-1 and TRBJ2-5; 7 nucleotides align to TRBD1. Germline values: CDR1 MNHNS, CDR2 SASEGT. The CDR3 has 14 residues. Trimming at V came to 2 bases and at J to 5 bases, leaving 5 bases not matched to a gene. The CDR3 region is CASSELRGRETQYF. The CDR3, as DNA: TGTGCCAGCAGTGAATTGAGGGGGCGGGAGACCCAGTACTTC.

CDR3 protein: CASNPPRGKGNQPQHF. CDR3 nucleotides: TGTGCCAGCAACCCTCCCCGGGGGAAGGGAAATCAGCCCCAGCATTTT. The rearrangement uses TRBV6-4 and TRBJ1-5; perhaps TRBD1 as D (5 bases). The CDR3 spans 16 residues. CDR1 is MRHNA and CDR2 is SNTAGT in the germline V gene. V dropped 7 bases and J dropped 4 bases, with 20 bases sitting between them.

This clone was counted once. The CDR3 spells CAIGGGGANVLTF. CDR3 coding DNA: TGTGCCATCGGAGGTGGTGGGGCCAACGTCCTGACTTTC. This rearrangement joins TRBV9 to TRBJ2-6, with D maybe TRBD2 (5 bases). CDR1 is SGDLS and CDR2 is YYNGEE in the germline V gene. Deletions cut 9 bases from V and 3 bases from J, with 10 bases between. This CDR3 is built from 13 residues.

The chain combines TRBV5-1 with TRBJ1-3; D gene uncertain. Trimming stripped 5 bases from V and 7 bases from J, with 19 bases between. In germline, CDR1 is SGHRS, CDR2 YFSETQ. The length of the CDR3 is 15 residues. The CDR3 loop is CASSFSDLGGNTIYF. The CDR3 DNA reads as TGCGCCAGCAGTTTCAGCGACCTCGGAGGCAACACCATATATTTT.

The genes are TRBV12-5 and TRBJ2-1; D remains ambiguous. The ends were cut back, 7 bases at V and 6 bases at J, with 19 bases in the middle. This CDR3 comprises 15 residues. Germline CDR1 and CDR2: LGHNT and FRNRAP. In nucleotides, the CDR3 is TGTGCTAGTGCCCGACGATGGGCAGACGGCAATGAGCAGTTCTTC. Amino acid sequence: CASARRWADGNEQFF.

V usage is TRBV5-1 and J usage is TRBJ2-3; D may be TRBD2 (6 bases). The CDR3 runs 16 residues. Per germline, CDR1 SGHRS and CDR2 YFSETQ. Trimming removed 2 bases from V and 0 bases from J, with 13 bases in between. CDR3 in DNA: TGCGCCAGCAGCTTACTCCCGGGACTGAGCACAGATACGCAGTATTTT. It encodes CASSLLPGLSTDTQYF.

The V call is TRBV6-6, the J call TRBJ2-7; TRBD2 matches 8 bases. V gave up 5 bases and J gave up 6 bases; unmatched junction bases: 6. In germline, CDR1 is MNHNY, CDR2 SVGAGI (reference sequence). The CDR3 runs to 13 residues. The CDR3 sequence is CASSAGGGSEQYF. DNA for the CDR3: TGTGCCAGCAGTGCGGGGGGCGGGAGCGAGCAGTACTTC.

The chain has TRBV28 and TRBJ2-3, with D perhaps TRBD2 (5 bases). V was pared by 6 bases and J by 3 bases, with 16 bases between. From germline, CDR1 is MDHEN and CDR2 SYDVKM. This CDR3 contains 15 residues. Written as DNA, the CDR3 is TGTGCCAGCAGCTCTGGAGGAGCCGGGACAGATACGCAGTATTTT. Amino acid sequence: CASSSGGAGTDTQYF.

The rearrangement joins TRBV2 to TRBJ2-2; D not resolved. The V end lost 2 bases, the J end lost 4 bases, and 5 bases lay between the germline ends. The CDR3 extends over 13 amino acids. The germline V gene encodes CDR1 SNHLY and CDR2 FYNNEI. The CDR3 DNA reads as TGTGCCAGCAGTGAACAGGCCACCGGGGAGCTGTTTTTT. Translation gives CASSEQATGELFF.

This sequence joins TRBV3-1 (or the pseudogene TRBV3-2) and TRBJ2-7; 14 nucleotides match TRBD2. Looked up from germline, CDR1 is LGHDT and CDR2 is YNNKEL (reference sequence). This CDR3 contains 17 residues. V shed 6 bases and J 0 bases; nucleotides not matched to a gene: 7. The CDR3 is CASREGLAGVHSYEQYF. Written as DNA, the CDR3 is TGTGCCAGCAGAGAGGGACTAGCGGGAGTACACTCCTACGAGCAGTACTTC.